The present entry profiles one TCR beta chain with its context. Germline V gene data show CDR1 as WSHSY and CDR2 as SAAADI. V lost 3 bases, J lost 4 bases, and 15 bases lay in between. This CDR3 contains 15 residues. These data come from a study of T cell responses to AZD1222 COVID-19 vaccine. Repertoires were generated with immunoSEQ multiplex PCR, while TCRdb's copy carries only in-frame clones and drops some. The sample shows 100,000 to 130,000 clones, more than 70% of them seen only once. The source of this sequence is an adult in good health. V is TRBV10-2 and J is TRBJ1-1; no clear D. This material consisted of peripheral blood, taken on day 0 of AZD1222 vaccination. CDR3 residues: CASSDGLSVGTEAFF. The CDR3 region has the DNA TGCGCCAGCAGTGACGGTCTCTCAGTGGGCACTGAAGCTTTCTTT.